A single sample is the source of the 29 T cell receptor beta chains below, sequenced in a study of CD8+ T cells in alopecia areata. In each case, RNA was isolated and then reverse transcribed into cDNA as the sequencing template. Clones were sequenced by immunoSEQ multiplex PCR, and TCRdb holds only the in-frame ones, with some missing. The repertoire holds 55,000 to 70,000 clones, with around half as singletons. The source material was CD8+ T cells sorted from blood, sampled at week 0. All receptors come from a human donor with alopecia areata.

This clone has a handful of counts. The V gene is TRBV9, the J gene TRBJ2-5; TRBD1 agrees at 7 bases. Germline V gene lookup returns CDR1 SGDLS and CDR2 YYNGEE. This CDR3 is 13 amino acids long. V lost 4 bases to trimming and J lost 2 bases; unmatched junction nucleotides: 2. This chain's CDR3 is CASSSGQQETQYF. The CDR3 DNA reads as TGTGCCAGCAGCTCGGGACAGCAAGAGACCCAGTACTTC.

The rearrangement links TRBV9 to TRBJ2-1; D is undetermined. The germline V and J ends were trimmed by 5 bases and 6 bases, with 9 bases remaining between them. The CDR3 runs to 12 residues. CDR1 and CDR2 (germline): SGDLS, YYNGEE. CDR3 protein: CASSAEFNEQFF. CDR3 bases: TGTGCCAGCAGTGCAGAATTCAATGAGCAGTTCTTC. Looking up the rest from reference TRBV9 and TRBJ2-1 gives the full variable domain: DSGVTQTPKHLITATGQRVTLRCSPRSGDLSVYWYQQSLDQGLQFLIQYYNGEERAKGNILERFSAQQFPDLHSELNLSSLELGDSALYFCASSAEFNEQFFGPGTRLTVL.

V is TRBV15 and J is TRBJ2-5; the match to TRBD1 covers 8 bases. CDR1 is LNHNV and CDR2 is YYDKDF in the germline V gene (reference sequence). With 0 bases clipped from V and 5 bases from J, the junction kept 5 bases outside the gene matches. CDR3 length: 15 amino acids. The CDR3 coding sequence is TGTGCCACCAGCAGAGATTGGACAGGGAAGGAGACCCAGTACTTC. It codes for CATSRDWTGKETQYF.

This clone came up a few times. The chain combines TRBV29-1 with TRBJ2-5, with D possibly matching TRBD1 (6 bases). V was cut by 4 bases and J by 1 base, with 10 bases left in between. The CDR3 runs 13 residues. Germline V CDR1 and CDR2: SQVTM, ANQGSEA. The CDR3 loop is CSVVGHLQETQYF. CDR3 DNA: TGCAGCGTTGTGGGACACCTCCAAGAGACCCAGTACTTC.

The gene calls are TRBV27 and TRBJ2-5, with a weak D call TRBD1 (5 bases). V was trimmed by 6 bases and J by 10 bases, leaving 21 bases between them. Germline V gives CDR1 MNHEY, CDR2 SMNVEV (reference sequence). The CDR3 runs 14 residues. The CDR3 spells CASSPRGAGWSQYF. The CDR3, as DNA: TGTGCCAGCAGCCCCCGTGGGGCCGGGTGGAGCCAGTACTTC.

The chain employs TRBV7-9 and TRBJ2-1; D may be TRBD1 or TRBD2 (6 bases each). V lost 5 bases and J lost 8, with 22 bases in between. The CDR3 runs 16 residues. Germline V gene sequence: CDR1 SEHNR, CDR2 FQNEAQ (reference sequence). The CDR3 nucleotides read TGTGCCAGCAGCGGAGAGGAGGGGGGCATCTTCGATGAGCAGTTCTTC. Translation gives CASSGEEGGIFDEQFF.

The V gene is TRBV7-9, the J gene TRBJ2-7; the D gene is possibly TRBD1 (6 bases). The germline V and J ends were trimmed by 3 bases and 0 bases, with 12 bases remaining between them. CDR1 is SEHNR and CDR2 is FQNEAQ in the germline V gene (reference sequence). CDR3 size: 15 residues. The CDR3 nucleotides read TGTGCCAGCAGCTTCCGGGACACGAGCTCCTACGAGCAGTACTTC. This gives the protein CASSFRDTSSYEQYF.

This clone was observed at least ten times. The chain recombines TRBV28 with TRBJ1-2; D unclear. The CDR3 has 14 residues. V lost 7 bases to trimming and J lost 1 base, with 13 bases between them. Germline loops: CDR1 MDHEN, CDR2 SYDVKM. The CDR3 loop is CASNIPDNNYGYTF. CDR3 DNA: TGTGCCAGCAATATACCCGACAATAACTATGGCTACACCTTC.

This chain uses TRBV11-2 with TRBJ2-3; D unclear. V lost 3 bases and J 6 bases, leaving 1 base between the germline ends. Germline CDR1 is SGHAT and CDR2 is FQNNGV. The CDR3 is made up of 10 amino acids. As DNA, the CDR3 is TGTGCCAGCAGCTTTGATACGCAGTATTTT. Translated: CASSFDTQYF.

This clone was seen only a few times. The chain recombines TRBV5-4 with TRBJ2-3, with 12 nucleotides matching TRBD2. The V segment lost 5 bases and the J segment 6 bases; nucleotides outside the gene matches: 7. CDR3 size: 15 residues. From germline, CDR1 is SGHNT and CDR2 YYREEE (reference sequence). The CDR3: CASRAGLAGLDTQYF. In DNA, the CDR3 is TGTGCCAGCAGGGCTGGACTAGCGGGGTTGGATACGCAGTATTTT.

The genes are TRBV27 and TRBJ1-5; 8 bases fit TRBD1. V shed 5 bases, J shed 10 bases, and the junction held 4 bases outside the gene matches. The CDR3 loop spans 12 amino acids. Germline V gives CDR1 MNHEY, CDR2 SMNVEV (reference sequence). CDR3 residues: CASSPGTGPQHF. In DNA form, the CDR3 reads TGTGCCAGCAGTCCCGGGACAGGCCCCCAGCATTTT.

V and J are TRBV6-5 and TRBJ2-7; 10 bases align to TRBD1. The CDR3 spans 14 residues. Germline-derived CDR1 and CDR2 are MNHEY and SVGAGI. The ends lost 8 bases at V and 2 bases at J; junction bases unmatched: 6. The CDR3 DNA sequence: TGTGCCAGCCAGGGACAGGGGAAAACCTACGAGCAGTACTTC. The encoded protein is CASQGQGKTYEQYF.

The chain recombines TRBV27 with TRBJ2-7; D possibly corresponds to TRBD2 (7 bases). The CDR3 extends over 15 amino acids. Germline V CDR1 and CDR2: MNHEY, SMNVEV (reference sequence). The V and J ends lost 1 base and 3 bases respectively, with 13 bases between them. Here the CDR3 reads CASSLLGRGDYEQYF. CDR3 DNA: TGTGCCAGCAGTTTATTGGGGAGGGGGGACTACGAGCAGTACTTC.

This clone appeared a few times. This chain's CDR3 is CASSLAPQDTQYF. CDR3 in DNA: TGTGCCAGCAGCTTAGCACCCCAAGATACGCAGTATTTT. The genes are TRBV7-6 and TRBJ2-3; no firm D call. The V gene's germline CDR1 is SGHVS and CDR2 FNYEAQ. V was clipped by 0 bases and J by 5 bases, with 6 bases between them. This CDR3 spans 13 amino acids.

Only a few counts were recorded for this clone. This sequence joins TRBV10-3 and TRBJ2-7, with TRBD1 identical over 9 bases. J gave up 6 bases and V 8 bases, and 11 bases lay outside the gene matches. Germline lookup yields CDR1 ENHRY and CDR2 SYGVKD. CDR3 length: 14 residues. The CDR3 is CAIGPPGQGSEQYF. The CDR3 DNA follows: TGTGCCATCGGTCCCCCGGGACAGGGCAGCGAGCAGTACTTC.

The chain recombines TRBV9 with TRBJ2-3, with D unresolved. The CDR3 sequence is 15 residues long. Between the trimmed V and J ends, which lost 4 bases and 3 bases, there was a span of 15 bases. Germline values: CDR1 SGDLS, CDR2 YYNGEE. In DNA, the CDR3 is TGTGCCAGCAGCCCCGCCTCTCTACCAACAGATACGCAGTATTTT. Translation gives CASSPASLPTDTQYF.

This clone was found a few times. The chain joins TRBV25-1 to TRBJ2-3, with D perhaps matching TRBD2 (6 bases). With 2 bases removed from V and 2 bases from J, the gap between germline ends came to 8 bases. CDR3 length: 14 amino acids. The germline V gene encodes CDR1 MGHDK and CDR2 SYGVNS. The CDR3 reads CASSEGGLTDTQYF. CDR3 nucleotides: TGTGCCAGCAGTGAAGGAGGGCTCACAGATACGCAGTATTTT.

This clone turned up a few times. V and J are TRBV28 and TRBJ2-1; the D gene is possibly TRBD1 (5 bases). Germline assignment: CDR1 MDHEN and CDR2 SYDVKM. Trimming removed 7 bases at V and 5 bases at J, with 21 bases between. The CDR3 runs to 16 residues. DNA of the CDR3: TGTGCCAGCACCCCATGGGGCGGCTGGACCCACAATGAGCAGTTCTTC. Its protein is CASTPWGGWTHNEQFF.

This chain links TRBV18 with TRBJ2-7, with 14 positions matching TRBD2. The CDR3 loop spans 16 amino acids. Trimming at V came to 3 bases and at J to 5 bases, leaving 6 bases not matched to a gene. Looked up from germline, CDR1 is KGHSH and CDR2 is LQKENI. CDR3: CASSPLTSGRGDEQYF. CDR3 nucleotide sequence: TGTGCCAGCTCACCGTTGACTAGCGGGAGGGGGGACGAGCAGTACTTC.

The chain carries TRBV7-2 and TRBJ1-1, with no clear D. V was clipped by 5 bases and J by 1 base, with 11 bases between them. Germline CDR1 reads SGHTA; CDR2 reads FQGNSA. The CDR3 loop spans 14 amino acids. The CDR3 DNA reads as TGTGCCAGCAGCCATCCGACACCGAACACTGAAGCTTTCTTT. This translates into CASSHPTPNTEAFF.

The genes are TRBV29-1 and TRBJ2-7; possibly TRBD2 for D (7 bases). V lost 6 bases and J lost 3, with 18 bases in between. The CDR3 totals 14 residues. In germline, CDR1 is SQVTM, CDR2 ANQGSEA. The CDR3 DNA is TGCAGCGTGGGGGAGGGGGACGGCGGCTACGAGCAGTACTTC. It encodes CSVGEGDGGYEQYF.

This clone was counted between two and nine times. The chain combines TRBV29-1 with TRBJ2-7; either TRBD1 or TRBD2 may supply D (5 bases each). In germline, CDR1 is SQVTM, CDR2 ANQGSEA. The V gene lost 5 bases and the J gene lost 5 bases, with 10 bases spanning the gap. The CDR3 is 11 residues long. The CDR3 DNA sequence: TGCAGCGTTCGCAGGGACCACGAGCAGTACTTC. Encoded protein: CSVRRDHEQYF.

J is TRBJ1-1 and V is TRBV7-8; 9 nucleotides line up with TRBD1. The CDR3 runs 14 residues. The junction had 3 bases not matched to a gene; V was cut back by 1 base and J by 6 bases. Germline CDR1 and CDR2: SGHVS and FQNEAQ. The CDR3 spells CASSLGGQGPEAFF. DNA for the CDR3: TGTGCCAGCAGCTTAGGGGGACAGGGTCCTGAAGCTTTCTTT.

This clone was found a few times. This sequence joins TRBV15 and TRBJ1-1, with D unresolved. V was clipped by 1 base and J by 3 bases, with 18 bases between them. Per germline, CDR1 LNHNV and CDR2 YYDKDF (reference sequence). The CDR3 has 17 amino acids. CDR3 amino acids: CATSRAPPLGWDTEAFF. The CDR3, as DNA: TGTGCCACCAGCAGAGCGCCCCCTCTGGGATGGGACACTGAAGCTTTCTTT. The full variable domain, in which reference TRBV15 and TRBJ1-1 provide the parts outside the CDR3, is DAMVIQNPRYQVTQFGKPVTLSCSQTLNHNVMYWYQQKSSQAPKLLFHYYDKDFNNEADTPDNFQSRRPNTSFCFLDIRSPGLGDTAMYLCATSRAPPLGWDTEAFFGQGTRLTVV.

The rearrangement uses TRBV28 and TRBJ2-3; D gene uncertain. The germline gives CDR1 MDHEN, CDR2 SYDVKM. Trimming pared 1 base from V and 6 bases from J, leaving 2 bases between. This CDR3 has 11 amino acids. This CDR3 reads CASSLSDTQYF. For the CDR3, the DNA is TGTGCCAGCAGTTTATCGGATACGCAGTATTTT.

This clone has just one count. Here the CDR3 reads CASSWGTDTQYF. The DNA for the CDR3 is TGTGCCAGCAGCTGGGGCACAGATACGCAGTATTTT. The V and J genes are TRBV5-4 and TRBJ2-3; D ambiguous. This CDR3 has 12 amino acids. Trimming stripped 3 bases from V and 1 base from J, with 3 bases between. Germline V gives CDR1 SGHNT, CDR2 YYREEE (reference sequence).

Of note for this clone: Other DNA sequences in the same sample also yield this CDR3. The chain uses TRBV29-1 and TRBJ2-7; a weak D match, TRBD1 (5 bases). The CDR3 runs to 11 residues. Deletions cut 1 base from V and 6 bases from J, with 7 bases between. Germline loops: CDR1 SQVTM, CDR2 ANQGSEA. DNA for the CDR3: TGCAGCGTTGAAGGTCAGGGCGAGCAGTACTTC. Amino acid sequence: CSVEGQGEQYF.

The count of this clone is one. This rearrangement joins TRBV29-1 to TRBJ1-3; D remains unclear. Trimming stripped 6 bases from V and 4 bases from J, with 13 bases between. The CDR3 is 13 amino acids. The germline CDR1 and CDR2 sequences are SQVTM and ANQGSEA. The CDR3 DNA reads as TGCAGCGTCGTTGGCGCAGGAGGAAACACCATATATTTT. Residues: CSVVGAGGNTIYF.

The chain recombines TRBV6-5 with TRBJ2-3, with D possibly matching TRBD1 (5 bases). This CDR3 has 13 amino acids. Germline CDR1 MNHEY, CDR2 SVGAGI. Between the trimmed V and J ends, which lost 7 bases and 3 bases, there was a span of 11 bases. The DNA of the CDR3 is TGTGCCAGCATGGTGACAGTGACAGATACGCAGTATTTT. Protein sequence: CASMVTVTDTQYF.